A single T cell receptor beta chain is shown here with its context. V lost 5 bases, J lost 5 bases, and 11 bases lay in between. Germline V gene sequence: CDR1 SGHDT, CDR2 YYEEEE. The CDR3 length is 12 residues. Authors' processing steps: Estimation of nucleated cell counts relied on the amplification of reference gene primers. Sequencing used immunoSEQ multiplex PCR; TCRdb keeps in-frame clones, though not all of them. V, J and clone size were drawn from that table, and D and trimming were deduced from the DNA. Among around 400,000 clones listed, around 92% were seen once. This sample is drawn from a study of blood T cell repertoires in COVID-19. Background on the study: Whether acute or convalescent, the COVID-19 samples came from the United States, Italy and Spain. Sources were T cells, B-cell-depleted T cells, or PBMCs; the material itself was cDNA or gDNA.

The chain uses TRBV5-6 and TRBJ2-7; D unclear. Input material: peripheral blood. This clonotype was sampled from a man in his forties with acute or convalescent COVID-19. CDR3 nucleotide sequence: TGTGCCAGCAGTTCCCTACCTCACGAGCAGTACTTC. Residues: CASSSLPHEQYF.